These 18 T cell receptor beta chains were sequenced from one sample in a study of post-analysis software for immune sequencing data. Tagging with unique molecular identifiers was a feature of the TCR beta cDNA libraries. TCRdb fed the PCR reads into MiXCR, producing one record per CDR3 protein. The sample lists roughly 150,000 distinct CDR3 sequences, around 36% seen once, with under 30% in the top ten. The material was blood, obtained after autologous hematopoietic stem cell transplantation. The receptors derive from a girl aged 10 to 17 with multiple sclerosis.

About this clonotype: A read error may be the cause here, since a much bigger clone is one base away. V usage is TRBV29-1 and J usage is TRBJ2-7, with D possibly TRBD2 on 6 matching bases. CDR3 size: 15 residues. CDR1 and CDR2 (germline): SQVTM, ANQGSEA. Trimming left V 2 bases short and J 7 bases short, with 21 bases between. The CDR3 spells CSVELLTGTGKEQYF. CDR3 bases: TGCAGCGTTGAACTTCTCACCGGGACTGGAAAGGAGCAGTACTTC.

This clonotype has a handful of counts. The V gene is TRBV6-5, the J gene TRBJ1-4; D remains ambiguous. CDR3 length: 14 residues. V lost 6 bases and J 5 bases, leaving 13 bases between the germline ends. Germline lookup yields CDR1 MNHEY and CDR2 SVGAGI. The CDR3 DNA follows: TGTGCCAGCAGCGTGAGCTCGTCGAATGAAAAACTGTTTTTT. It is translated as CASSVSSSNEKLFF.

This clonotype was detected only a few times. The chain uses TRBV27 and TRBJ1-1; possibly TRBD1 for D (5 bases). The CDR3 is 14 residues long. Trimming removed 3 bases at V and 4 bases at J, with 12 bases between. In germline, CDR1 is MNHEY, CDR2 SMNVEV (reference sequence). Written as DNA, the CDR3 is TGTGCCAGCAGTTTGTCGCAGGGAGGCACTGAAGCTTTCTTT. This sequence encodes CASSLSQGGTEAFF.

This clonotype was found a few times. The rearrangement uses TRBV12-3 or TRBV12-4 and TRBJ1-4; no clear D gene. Trimming cost V 6 bases and J 8 bases, with 10 bases left between them. This CDR3 has 12 amino acids. Here the CDR3 DNA reads TGTGCCAGCAGGTCCGAAAGCGAAAAACTGTTTTTT. Translated, it gives CASRSESEKLFF.

In its sample, this clonotype was seen a few times. The genes are TRBV20-1 and TRBJ2-5, with 8 bases fitting TRBD2. This CDR3 is 13 amino acids long. V shed 3 bases and J 5 bases; nucleotides not matched to a gene: 5. Germline V gene sequence: CDR1 DFQATT, CDR2 SNEGSKA (reference sequence). The CDR3 region is CSASGRAFETQYF. CDR3 sequence (DNA): TGCAGTGCTAGCGGGAGGGCCTTCGAGACCCAGTACTTC.

This clonotype was seen more than once but under ten times. The chain is built from TRBV10-3 and TRBJ2-2; D unresolved. This CDR3 is built from 16 residues. Trimming cost V 3 bases and J 0 bases, with 11 bases left between them. Germline lookup yields CDR1 ENHRY and CDR2 SYGVKD. CDR3 DNA: TGTGCCATCAGTGAACGGAGAGCTGCGAACACCGGGGAGCTGTTTTTT. As protein: CAISERRAANTGELFF.

This clonotype was seen a handful of times. This rearrangement joins TRBV20-1 to TRBJ2-3; possibly TRBD2 for D (5 bases). The CDR3 has 14 amino acids. The germline gives CDR1 DFQATT, CDR2 SNEGSKA (reference sequence). CDR3 bases: TGCAGCGCACCCCGGGGAGCAGACACAGATACGCAGTATTTT. Protein: CSAPRGADTDTQYF.

The chain links TRBV7-3 to TRBJ2-3; D might be TRBD2 (6 bases). From germline, CDR1 is SGHTA and CDR2 FQGTGA. Trimming took 2 bases from V and 2 from J, leaving 11 bases between them. The CDR3 has 15 amino acids. The CDR3 nucleotides are TGTGCCAGCAGCTTATACGGCGGGATCACAGATACGCAGTATTTT. Amino acid sequence: CASSLYGGITDTQYF.

CDR3 sequence reads: CSARDFLAGGGDTQYF. DNA of the CDR3: TGCAGTGCTAGAGATTTTCTAGCGGGGGGCGGAGATACGCAGTATTTT. The rearrangement links TRBV20-1 to TRBJ2-3; 11 bases line up with TRBD2. V dropped 0 bases and J dropped 5; count of bases not matched to a gene: 7. The CDR3 is 16 amino acids. Germline CDR1 reads DFQATT; CDR2 reads SNEGSKA (reference sequence).

This clonotype was observed a few times. This chain joins TRBV7-9 and TRBJ1-2; no firm D call. This CDR3 contains 14 residues. Germline CDR1 reads SEHNR; CDR2 reads FQNEAQ (reference sequence). V lost 2 bases and J lost 0, with 7 bases in between. In nucleotides, the CDR3 is TGTGCCAGCAGCTTACGTCCGGCTAACTATGGCTACACCTTC. Translated: CASSLRPANYGYTF.

This clonotype was recorded at least ten times. The chain is built from TRBV20-1 and TRBJ2-1; perhaps TRBD2 as D (5 bases). The V gene's germline CDR1 is DFQATT and CDR2 SNEGSKA (reference sequence). V was pared by 6 bases and J by 8 bases, with 14 bases between. CDR3 length equals 12 residues. In nucleotides, the CDR3 is TGCAGTGCAACGAGGGTCGGGGATGAGCAGTTCTTC. This gives the protein CSATRVGDEQFF.

The J gene is TRBJ2-3, the V gene TRBV12-3 or TRBV12-4; TRBD2 matches 9 bases. The ends lost 5 bases at V and 5 bases at J; junction bases unmatched: 11. The CDR3 loop spans 16 amino acids. The CDR3 spells CASSLALAGAGDTQYF. CDR3 bases: TGTGCCAGCAGTCTCGCCTTAGCGGGAGCGGGAGATACGCAGTATTTT.

In the case of this clonotype: A read error may be the cause here, since a much bigger clone is one base away. The chain couples TRBV5-1 to TRBJ2-7; 9 nucleotides agree with TRBD1. The ends lost 4 bases at V and 1 base at J; junction bases unmatched: 3. Germline CDR1 is SGHRS and CDR2 is YFSETQ. CDR3 length: 14 residues. DNA of the CDR3: TGCGCCAGCAGCCAGGGGACAGGGTCCTACGAGCAGTACTTC. This translates into CASSQGTGSYEQYF.

This clonotype showed up just a few times. The chain joins TRBV20-1 to TRBJ2-1; possible D gene TRBD2, 6 bases. V lost 3 bases, J lost 4 bases, and 19 bases lay in between. Germline CDR1 DFQATT, CDR2 SNEGSKA (reference sequence). The CDR3 totals 16 residues. The CDR3 protein is CSARDYGAGLYNEQFF. The DNA for the CDR3 is TGCAGTGCTAGGGACTACGGAGCGGGCCTGTACAATGAGCAGTTCTTC.

The chain couples TRBV5-1 to TRBJ2-7, with 7 bases lining up with TRBD1. Per the germline V gene, CDR1 is SGHRS and CDR2 is YFSETQ. CDR3 length: 15 residues. V was pared by 0 bases and J by 3 bases, with 6 bases of the junction left unmatched. The CDR3 region is CASSLDGTAYYEQYF. In nucleotides, the CDR3 is TGCGCCAGCAGCTTGGACGGGACAGCCTACTACGAGCAGTACTTC.

This clonotype has a handful of counts. The chain has TRBV29-1 and TRBJ2-3; 8 bases line up with TRBD1. The J segment lost 5 bases and the V segment lost 6 bases, leaving 7 bases of the junction unmatched. The V gene's germline CDR1 is SQVTM and CDR2 ANQGSEA. The CDR3 is made up of 13 amino acids. In DNA, the CDR3 is TGCAGCGTCGTGGACAGGGCTAAAGATACGCAGTATTTT. Its translation is CSVVDRAKDTQYF.

This rearrangement joins TRBV2 to TRBJ2-2; 11 positions agree with TRBD2. J lost 6 bases, V lost 7 bases, and 10 bases had no gene match. This CDR3 spans 16 amino acids. Germline CDR1 and CDR2: SNHLY and FYNNEI. The chain's CDR3 is CASKGTSGDYAGELFF. CDR3 DNA sequence: TGTGCCAGCAAGGGGACTAGCGGTGATTACGCCGGGGAGCTGTTTTTT.

This clonotype was observed a few times. The chain couples TRBV28 to TRBJ2-7; 8 bases align to TRBD2. This CDR3 has 15 amino acids. V shed 7 bases, J shed 1 base, and the junction held 9 bases outside the gene matches. CDR1 MDHEN and CDR2 SYDVKM come from the germline V gene. CDR3 protein: CASTSGTRISYEQYF. CDR3 sequence (DNA): TGTGCCAGCACCTCCGGGACTAGGATATCCTACGAGCAGTACTTC.